Listed here are 12 T cell receptor beta chains from one sample, sequenced in a study of cytomegalovirus exposure and HLA in healthy donors. Primers included in the PCR were 60 Vbeta and 13 Jbeta primers. Sequencing used immunoSEQ multiplex PCR; TCRdb keeps in-frame clones, though not all of them. The sample contains under 300,000 clones, approximately 90% of which appear only once. Sequencing used PBMCs. Source of these receptors: a man between 40 and 49 years old in good health and CMV-seropositive.

This chain uses TRBV19 with TRBJ1-2; D gene uncertain. V was clipped by 4 bases and J by 4 bases, with 13 bases between them. Looked up from germline, CDR1 is LNHDA and CDR2 is SQIVND (reference sequence). The CDR3 sequence is 14 residues long. The CDR3 loop reads CASSKTPASYGYTF. DNA of the CDR3: TGTGCCAGTAGTAAGACACCAGCCTCCTATGGCTACACCTTC.

This clone has just one count. V is TRBV5-1 and J is TRBJ2-3, with D possibly matching TRBD2 (5 bases). This CDR3 is 13 amino acids long. The V end was cut by 6 bases, the J end by 3 bases, with 11 bases between. Germline V lookup: CDR1 SGHRS, CDR2 YFSETQ. CDR3 nucleotide sequence: TGCGCCAGCATAGGACTCAGAACAGATACGCAGTATTTT. Amino acid sequence: CASIGLRTDTQYF.

This clone has only a few counts. J is TRBJ1-2 and V is TRBV27; 8 nucleotides agree with TRBD1. Germline-derived CDR1 and CDR2 are MNHEY and SMNVEV (reference sequence). The ends lost 5 bases at V and 6 bases at J; junction bases unmatched: 8. This CDR3 has 14 residues. CDR3 loop: CASSPRTGRNGYTF. The CDR3 nucleotides are TGTGCCAGCAGTCCCCGGACAGGGAGGAATGGCTACACCTTC.

The chain joins TRBV27 to TRBJ2-1; 7 bases fit TRBD2. The germline V gene has CDR1 MNHEY and CDR2 SMNVEV (reference sequence). This CDR3 is built from 14 residues. After removal of 5 bases from V and 4 bases from J, the junction contained 5 bases not matched to a gene. The chain's CDR3 is CASSPGLQYNEQFF. In DNA, the CDR3 is TGTGCCAGCAGTCCGGGACTACAGTACAATGAGCAGTTCTTC.

The rearrangement uses TRBV28 and TRBJ1-1; D remains ambiguous. This CDR3 contains 15 residues. CDR1 is MDHEN, CDR2 SYDVKM, per germline. The V end lost 6 bases, the J end lost 5 bases, and 19 bases lay between the germline ends. CDR3 bases: TGTGCCAGCAGACTACTATTCCCCCAGAATACTGAAGCTTTCTTT. Its protein product is CASRLLFPQNTEAFF.

This clone was picked up a small number of times. The gene calls are TRBV7-9 and TRBJ2-7; D remains unclear. The germline CDR1 and CDR2 sequences are SEHNR and FQNEAQ (reference sequence). There are 14 residues in the CDR3. V dropped 3 bases and J dropped 2 bases, with 11 bases sitting between them. CDR3: CASSLVSAPYEQYF. CDR3 nucleotides: TGTGCCAGCAGCTTGGTGAGCGCACCCTACGAGCAGTACTTC.

In regard to this clone: Other DNA sequences in this sample translate to the same CDR3. The chain combines TRBV7-8 with TRBJ1-1; D perhaps matches TRBD1 (6 bases). V lost 1 base and J 1 base, leaving 13 bases between the germline ends. The CDR3 contains 16 residues. The germline gives CDR1 SGHVS, CDR2 FQNEAQ. The DNA for the CDR3 is TGTGCCAGCAGCTTAGGCGGGGGGGCCCCGAACACTGAAGCTTTCTTT. Translating it yields CASSLGGGAPNTEAFF. The full variable domain, rest sourced from reference TRBV7-8 and TRBJ1-1, is GAGVSQSPRYKVAKRGQDVALRCDPISGHVSLFWYQQALGQGPEFLTYFQNEAQLDKSGLPSDRFFAERPEGSVSTLKIQRTQQEDSAVYLCASSLGGGAPNTEAFFGQGTRLTVV.

Details on this clone: Relative to the germline gene, one junction end is altered; a read error may explain this. The chain links TRBV7-9 to TRBJ1-4; possible D gene TRBD1, 6 bases. Germline assignment: CDR1 SEHNR and CDR2 FQNEAQ (reference sequence). The CDR3 runs 17 residues. Written as DNA, the CDR3 is TGTTCCAGCCGACCTCCTCGGCGGCAGGGGATAGGTGAAAAACTGTTTTTT. Protein product: CSSRPPRRQGIGEKLFF.

The J gene is TRBJ2-3, the V gene TRBV7-9, with 7 bases matching TRBD2. Germline CDR1 and CDR2: SEHNR and FQNEAQ (reference sequence). The CDR3 is 18 amino acids. The J segment lost 6 bases and the V segment lost 1 base, leaving 16 bases of the junction unmatched. This chain's CDR3 is CASSLVYVNSGQRDTQYF. CDR3 bases: TGTGCCAGCAGCTTAGTGTACGTCAATAGCGGGCAGCGGGATACGCAGTATTTT.

The chain uses TRBV19 and TRBJ2-1, with 9 bases aligning to TRBD2. V shed 3 bases, J shed 2 bases, and the junction held 5 bases outside the gene matches. The CDR3 is 16 residues long. Germline V CDR1 and CDR2: LNHDA, SQIVND (reference sequence). Written as DNA, the CDR3 is TGTGCCAGTAGTATGGGCGGGAGGGGGGCCTACAATGAGCAGTTCTTC. Its protein is CASSMGGRGAYNEQFF.

This clone was recorded only once. This chain connects TRBV19 to TRBJ1-6, with D possibly being TRBD1 (5 bases). The CDR3 is 13 amino acids. Germline CDR1 LNHDA, CDR2 SQIVND (reference sequence). The ends were cut back, 3 bases at V and 6 bases at J, with 6 bases in the middle. In DNA form, the CDR3 reads TGTGCCAGTAGTATTGGGGCTAATTCACCCCTCCACTTT. It is translated as CASSIGANSPLHF.

This clone was counted between two and nine times. V and J are TRBV5-6 and TRBJ2-1, with 9 bases fitting TRBD1. The CDR3 loop spans 19 amino acids. V gave up 4 bases and J gave up 0 bases; unmatched junction bases: 14. CDR1 and CDR2 (germline): SGHDT, YYEEEE. The CDR3 DNA reads TGTGCCAGCAGCCGGGAGCGGGACAGGGCTTCTAGCTCCTACAATGAGCAGTTCTTC. Translating it yields CASSRERDRASSSYNEQFF.